These 26 T cell receptor beta chains originate from one sample sequenced in a study of cytomegalovirus exposure and HLA in healthy donors. The PCR ran on 60 Vbeta and 13 Jbeta primers. Repertoires were generated with immunoSEQ multiplex PCR, while TCRdb's copy carries only in-frame clones and drops some. This sample has about 170,000 clones; roughly 81% occur once, and the top ten carry around 4.8%. The sequencing input was PBMCs. The source of these receptors is a girl between 10 and 17 years old in good health and CMV-seropositive.

Only one count was recorded for this clone. The V and J genes are TRBV15 and TRBJ2-6; TRBD2 aligns across 8 bases. CDR1 is LNHNV and CDR2 is YYDKDF in the germline V gene (reference sequence). With 1 base clipped from V and 4 bases from J, the junction kept 0 bases outside the gene matches. This CDR3 contains 15 residues. The DNA of the CDR3 is TGTGCCACCAGCAGAGGGACTAGCGGGGCCAACGTCCTGACTTTC. As protein: CATSRGTSGANVLTF.

Regarding this clone: A junction boundary mismatches the germline segment, possibly from a read error. The chain uses TRBV7-7 and TRBJ2-7, with D tentatively TRBD1 (6 bases). This CDR3 contains 14 residues. Per the germline V gene, CDR1 is SSHAT and CDR2 is FNYEAQ (reference sequence). As DNA, the CDR3 is TGTGCTAGCAGCTTAAGACAGGACTCCTACGAGCAGTACTTC. It translates to CASSLRQDSYEQYF.

The chain recombines TRBV19 with TRBJ1-5, with 8 positions matching TRBD1. The germline V gene encodes CDR1 LNHDA and CDR2 SQIVND (reference sequence). CDR3 size: 20 residues. V was pared by 3 bases and J by 0 bases, with 16 bases of the junction left unmatched. CDR3 DNA sequence: TGTGCCAGTAGTATCTTCCGGACAGGGCCTGAGCTCTATAGCAATCAGCCCCAGCATTTT. Its protein is CASSIFRTGPELYSNQPQHF. Combining the CDR3 with reference TRBV19 and TRBJ1-5 gives the whole variable domain DGGITQSPKYLFRKEGQNVTLSCEQNLNHDAMYWYRQDPGQGLRLIYYSQIVNDFQKGDIAEGYSVSREKKESFPLTVTSAQKNPTAFYLCASSIFRTGPELYSNQPQHFGDGTRLSIL.

The chain links TRBV6-6 to TRBJ1-1, with D maybe TRBD1 (5 bases). The CDR3 totals 11 residues. Trimming stripped 2 bases from V and 7 bases from J, with 5 bases between. CDR1 and CDR2 (germline): MNHNY, SVGAGI (reference sequence). The CDR3 nucleotides read TGTGCCAGCAGTTACACAGGTGAAGCTTTCTTT. Translating gives CASSYTGEAFF.

The chain uses TRBV9 and TRBJ2-7; no clear D gene. Trimming removed 0 bases from V and 3 bases from J, with 13 bases in between. Germline V lookup: CDR1 SGDLS, CDR2 YYNGEE. This CDR3 spans 15 amino acids. The CDR3 protein is CASSVDPASGYEQYF. DNA for the CDR3: TGTGCCAGCAGCGTAGACCCAGCTAGTGGCTACGAGCAGTACTTC.

The V gene is TRBV29-1, the J gene TRBJ1-1; perhaps TRBD1 as D (5 bases). CDR1 and CDR2 from the germline V gene are SQVTM and ANQGSEA. This CDR3 contains 10 residues. Trimming removed 5 bases at V and 10 bases at J, with 11 bases between. Here the CDR3 reads CSVKQALAFF. The CDR3 nucleotides read TGCAGCGTTAAACAGGCTCTAGCTTTCTTT.

The chain has TRBV30 and TRBJ1-5, with 7 bases matching TRBD1. After removal of 3 bases from V and 6 bases from J, the junction contained 8 bases not matched to a gene. CDR3 length: 14 amino acids. Germline V gene lookup returns CDR1 GTSNPN and CDR2 SVGIG (reference sequence). As DNA, the CDR3 is TGTGCCTGGAGCGTTGGGACAGCGGGTCAGCCCCAGCATTTT. It encodes CAWSVGTAGQPQHF. Based on the CDR3 plus reference TRBV30 and TRBJ1-5, the full variable domain is SQTIHQWPATLVQPVGSPLSLECTVEGTSNPNLYWYRQAAGRGLQLLFYSVGIGQISSEVPQNLSASRPQDRQFILSSKKLLLSDSGFYLCAWSVGTAGQPQHFGDGTRLSIL.

The CDR3 loop is CASIESGGYEQYF. CDR3 DNA sequence: TGTGCCAGCATTGAAAGCGGGGGATACGAGCAGTACTTC. The chain couples TRBV6-6 to TRBJ2-7, with 8 bases lining up with TRBD2. V shed 7 bases and J 4 bases; nucleotides not matched to a gene: 6. This CDR3 has 13 amino acids. CDR1 is MNHNY and CDR2 is SVGAGI in the germline V gene (reference sequence).

This clone was counted a few times. The V call is TRBV18, the J call TRBJ1-2, with 8 bases matching TRBD1. Trimming removed 3 bases from V and 3 bases from J; junction bases left unmatched: 12. The CDR3 runs to 17 residues. The germline V gene encodes CDR1 KGHSH and CDR2 LQKENI. The CDR3 loop is CASSPKVTGGPDYGYTF. CDR3 DNA sequence: TGTGCCAGCTCACCGAAAGTAACAGGGGGTCCTGACTATGGCTACACCTTC.

The chain combines TRBV9 with TRBJ1-1, with a weak D call TRBD1 (5 bases). V lost 0 bases to trimming and J lost 1 base, with 16 bases between them. The germline gives CDR1 SGDLS, CDR2 YYNGEE. CDR3 size: 17 residues. CDR3: CASSVVGAKGENTEAFF. The CDR3 DNA is TGTGCCAGCAGCGTAGTAGGGGCGAAAGGGGAGAACACTGAAGCTTTCTTT.

The J gene is TRBJ1-2, the V gene TRBV13; TRBD1 might be the D (6 bases). This CDR3 has 16 residues. The germline V gene encodes CDR1 PRHDT and CDR2 FYEKMQ (reference sequence). The V end lost 1 base, the J end lost 0 bases, and 12 bases lay between the germline ends. CDR3 residues: CASSLADRPSNYGYTF. CDR3 coding DNA: TGTGCCAGCAGCTTAGCCGACAGGCCCTCTAACTATGGCTACACCTTC.

The chain has TRBV5-6 and TRBJ2-1, with 7 bases matching TRBD2. V shed 5 bases and J 6 bases; nucleotides not matched to a gene: 14. CDR3 length: 16 residues. Germline V gene data show CDR1 as SGHDT and CDR2 as YYEEEE. DNA for the CDR3: TGTGCCAGCAGTACCGGGACTAACCCGCGGGGCAATGAGCAGTTCTTC. Residues: CASSTGTNPRGNEQFF.

The chain combines TRBV4-2 with TRBJ2-5; TRBD2 aligns across 9 bases. The CDR3 spans 16 residues. V dropped 0 bases and J dropped 2; count of bases not matched to a gene: 4. Germline values: CDR1 LGHNA, CDR2 YNFKEQ. The CDR3 sequence: CASSQDPGLAQETQYF. CDR3 coding DNA: TGTGCCAGCAGCCAAGATCCGGGACTAGCTCAAGAGACCCAGTACTTC.

The chain has TRBV4-1 and TRBJ2-5, with D possibly being TRBD2 (6 bases). V gave up 5 bases and J gave up 5 bases, with 24 bases separating them. This CDR3 spans 17 amino acids. Germline values: CDR1 MGHRA, CDR2 YSYEKL. In DNA form, the CDR3 reads TGCGCCAGCAGCGGCCGGGACTTGGGGCTTAAAGGGGAGACCCAGTACTTC. Its translation is CASSGRDLGLKGETQYF.

The chain is built from TRBV4-1 and TRBJ2-3, with D possibly matching TRBD2 (6 bases). Germline V gene data show CDR1 as MGHRA and CDR2 as YSYEKL. Trimming shortened V by 4 bases and J by 2 bases, and 13 bases separated the two germline ends. The CDR3 has 15 residues. The CDR3 loop reads CASSPQRVLTDTQYF. The CDR3 DNA sequence: TGCGCCAGCAGCCCACAGCGGGTTCTCACAGATACGCAGTATTTT.

V usage is TRBV7-9 and J usage is TRBJ2-7, with D tentatively TRBD1 (6 bases). V was trimmed by 2 bases and J by 5 bases, leaving 19 bases between them. From germline, CDR1 is SEHNR and CDR2 FQNEAQ (reference sequence). CDR3 length equals 16 residues. CDR3 region: CASSLQGTSARDEQYF. CDR3 bases: TGTGCCAGCAGCTTACAGGGGACCTCCGCTCGGGACGAGCAGTACTTC. Variable domain in full (rest from reference TRBV7-9 and TRBJ2-7): DTGVSQNPRHKITKRGQNVTFRCDPISEHNRLYWYRQTLGQGPEFLTYFQNEAQLEKSRLLSDRFSAERPKGSFSTLEIQRTEQGDSAMYLCASSLQGTSARDEQYFGPGTRLTVT.

The chain carries TRBV12-5 and TRBJ1-2; 10 nucleotides line up with TRBD1. Germline V gives CDR1 LGHNT, CDR2 FRNRAP. Trimming removed 5 bases from V and 1 base from J; junction bases left unmatched: 7. The CDR3 extends over 16 amino acids. The CDR3 sequence: CASGIHRDRGNYGYTF. In DNA, the CDR3 is TGTGCTAGTGGTATCCATCGGGACAGGGGTAACTATGGCTACACCTTC.

The CDR3 reads CASSLSGTGQETQYF. As DNA, the CDR3 is TGTGCCAGCAGTTTATCGGGGACAGGCCAAGAGACCCAGTACTTC. The chain is built from TRBV28 and TRBJ2-5, with 8 bases identical to TRBD1. CDR3 size: 15 residues. The V gene's germline CDR1 is MDHEN and CDR2 SYDVKM. The trim removed 1 base at V and 1 base at J, leaving 2 bases unmatched.

This chain uses TRBV7-3 with TRBJ2-1; the D gene is possibly TRBD1 (6 bases). The CDR3 length is 15 residues. Trimming cost V 3 bases and J 1 base, with 10 bases left between them. Germline V gene lookup returns CDR1 SGHTA and CDR2 FQGTGA. The CDR3 DNA reads TGTGCCAGCAGCTTTGGGACACCGTCCTACAATGAGCAGTTCTTC. Translation: CASSFGTPSYNEQFF.

V usage is TRBV7-6 and J usage is TRBJ1-1; D is perhaps TRBD1 (5 bases). V lost 1 base, J lost 1 base, and 7 bases lay in between. Per germline, CDR1 SGHVS and CDR2 FNYEAQ. The CDR3 contains 14 residues. CDR3 DNA sequence: TGTGCCAGCAGCTTAGTGGGGGGGAACACTGAAGCTTTCTTT. It yields the protein CASSLVGGNTEAFF.

The rearrangement joins TRBV4-2 to TRBJ2-3; TRBD2 matches at 10 bases. The germline V gene encodes CDR1 LGHNA and CDR2 YNFKEQ. This CDR3 region has 16 residues. The ends lost 0 bases at V and 4 bases at J; junction bases unmatched: 4. The chain's CDR3 is CASSQDPSGGPDTQYF. The CDR3 nucleotides are TGTGCCAGCAGCCAAGATCCTAGCGGGGGTCCAGATACGCAGTATTTT.

V usage is TRBV6-1 and J usage is TRBJ2-5; no firm D call. The J call may be in error: the DNA end matches TRBJ2-7 better. Germline V gives CDR1 MNHNS, CDR2 SASEGT. The CDR3 length is 11 residues. The CDR3 region has the DNA TGTGCCACCATCTCCAAGTACGAGCAGTACTTC. Encoded protein: CATISKYEQYF.

J is TRBJ2-3 and V is TRBV18; D unclear. Germline V gives CDR1 KGHSH, CDR2 LQKENI. Trimming shortened V by 8 bases and J by 1 base, and 10 bases separated the two germline ends. The CDR3 contains 13 residues. Written as DNA, the CDR3 is TGTGCCAGCCACCCCCGGGGCACAGATACGCAGTATTTT. This sequence encodes CASHPRGTDTQYF.

The rearrangement links TRBV27 to TRBJ2-7; 10 nucleotides line up with TRBD1. From germline, CDR1 is MNHEY and CDR2 SMNVEV (reference sequence). The trim removed 2 bases at V and 5 bases at J, leaving 9 bases unmatched. The CDR3 covers 16 residues. CDR3 loop: CASSLGGGTGVNEQYF. Here the CDR3 DNA reads TGTGCCAGCAGTTTAGGTGGGGGGACAGGGGTGAACGAGCAGTACTTC.

The genes are TRBV18 and TRBJ1-6; 8 bases align to TRBD1. Trimming took 3 bases from V and 14 from J; bases not matched to a gene: 9. Germline lookup yields CDR1 KGHSH and CDR2 LQKENI. The CDR3 extends over 14 amino acids. CDR3 amino acids: CASSPNRGDRALHF. DNA for the CDR3: TGTGCCAGCTCACCGAACAGGGGGGATAGGGCCCTCCACTTT.

This sequence joins TRBV5-1 and TRBJ1-1; D might be TRBD1 (5 bases). Per germline, CDR1 SGHRS and CDR2 YFSETQ. Trimming removed 2 bases from V and 5 bases from J, with 13 bases in between. The CDR3 consists of 14 residues. The CDR3 here is CASSFSFGGTEAFF. The CDR3 region has the DNA TGCGCCAGCAGCTTTAGTTTCGGGGGGACTGAAGCTTTCTTT.